Listed below are T cell receptor beta chains from one sample, sequenced in a study of blood T cell repertoires in COVID-19. Method: immunoSEQ multiplex PCR; TCRdb's copy keeps in-frame clones and lacks some. In the table there are more than 250,000 clones, more than 80% of which are singletons. The sequenced sample was peripheral blood. These receptors originate from a woman in her forties or fifties with COVID-19, enrolled during active disease. CDR3s include the opening cysteine and the closing phenylalanine or tryptophan. The D gene is left open where the match is weak. Clone size appears in some rows only: once, few, many, or a class for an expanded clone.

J gene: TRBJ2-3; D gene: TRBD2; CDR3 length: 15; clone size: few; V gene: TRBV5-1; CDR3 DNA: TGCGCCAGCAGACAAGGGACTAGCGGCACAGATACGCAGTATTTT; CDR3 protein: CASRQGTSGTDTQYF
J gene: TRBJ1-4; D gene: .; CDR3 length: 14; clone size: once; V gene: TRBV18; CDR3 DNA: TGTGCCAGCTCACCCCCTGAACACCCCGAAAAACTGTTTTTT; CDR3 protein: CASSPPEHPEKLFF
J gene: TRBJ2-7; D gene: TRBD2; CDR3 length: 15; clone size: .; V gene: TRBV6-2/TRBV6-3; CDR3 DNA: TGTGCCAGCAGTCGGACTAGCGGGGACTCCTACGAGCAGTACTTC; CDR3 protein: CASSRTSGDSYEQYF
J gene: TRBJ1-6; D gene: .; CDR3 length: 15; clone size: .; V gene: TRBV7-2; CDR3 DNA: TGTGCCAGCAGCTCCCCGACGGCCTATGGGGGGACCCTCCACTTT; CDR3 protein: CASSSPTAYGGTLHF
J gene: TRBJ1-2; D gene: TRBD1; CDR3 length: 19; clone size: .; V gene: TRBV15; CDR3 DNA: TGTGCCACCAGCAGACCGACCGGGGGACAGGGGGGAGCTAACTATGGCTACACCTTC; CDR3 protein: CATSRPTGGQGGANYGYTF
J gene: TRBJ2-7; D gene: .; CDR3 length: 16; clone size: .; V gene: TRBV11-2; CDR3 DNA: TGTGCCAGCAGCCCCCCCGGCAGGGGCCTAACCTACGAGCAGTACTTC; CDR3 protein: CASSPPGRGLTYEQYF
J gene: TRBJ1-1; D gene: .; CDR3 length: 13; clone size: .; V gene: TRBV18; CDR3 DNA: TGTGCCAGCTCACCACAGAGGGACACTGAAGCTTTCTTT; CDR3 protein: CASSPQRDTEAFF
J gene: TRBJ2-2; D gene: .; CDR3 length: 16; clone size: .; V gene: TRBV5-6; CDR3 DNA: TGTGCCAGCAGCGAAATTAAAGCGAAGAACACCGGGGAGCTGTTTTTT; CDR3 protein: CASSEIKAKNTGELFF
J gene: TRBJ2-7; D gene: .; CDR3 length: 15; clone size: .; V gene: TRBV7-2; CDR3 DNA: TGTGCCAGCAGAAAAGGAGGAGGAATGTCCTACGAGCAGTACTTC; CDR3 protein: CASRKGGGMSYEQYF
J gene: TRBJ1-2; D gene: TRBD1; CDR3 length: 17; clone size: .; V gene: TRBV19; CDR3 DNA: TGTGCCAGTAGTATAGGGCAGGGGGAACTAGGTTCGTATGGCTACACCTTC; CDR3 protein: CASSIGQGELGSYGYTF
J gene: TRBJ1-1; D gene: .; CDR3 length: 14; clone size: .; V gene: TRBV7-2; CDR3 DNA: TGTGCCAGCAGCTTATATGGGGCCAACACTGAAGCTTTCTTT; CDR3 protein: CASSLYGANTEAFF
J gene: TRBJ1-2; D gene: .; CDR3 length: 16; clone size: .; V gene: TRBV14; CDR3 DNA: TGTGCCAGCAGCCAAACCGGGAACTATAAGGCGTATGGCTACACCTTC; CDR3 protein: CASSQTGNYKAYGYTF
J gene: TRBJ2-7; D gene: TRBD2; CDR3 length: 14; clone size: .; V gene: TRBV7-8; CDR3 DNA: TGTGCCAGCAGCTTACTAGCGGGAGCCTACGAGCAGTACTTC; CDR3 protein: CASSLLAGAYEQYF
J gene: TRBJ2-1; D gene: TRBD2; CDR3 length: 15; clone size: .; V gene: TRBV18; CDR3 DNA: TGTGCCAGCTCACCTTCATCAGCGGGGATCAATGAGCAGTTCTTC; CDR3 protein: CASSPSSAGINEQFF
J gene: TRBJ1-6; D gene: .; CDR3 length: 14; clone size: .; V gene: TRBV12-5; CDR3 DNA: TGTGCTAGTGGAGCGGGAAACAGTAATTCACCCCTCCACTTT; CDR3 protein: CASGAGNSNSPLHF
J gene: TRBJ2-2; D gene: TRBD2; CDR3 length: 15; clone size: .; V gene: TRBV18; CDR3 DNA: TGTGCCAGCTCACCTCCTAGCGGGAGAGCGGGGGAGCTGTTTTTT; CDR3 protein: CASSPPSGRAGELFF
J gene: TRBJ2-1; D gene: TRBD1; CDR3 length: 15; clone size: .; V gene: TRBV6-5; CDR3 DNA: TGTGCCAGCAGTCCCGGGACAGGGTGGTACAATGAGCAGTTCTTC; CDR3 protein: CASSPGTGWYNEQFF
J gene: TRBJ2-7; D gene: TRBD1; CDR3 length: 11; clone size: .; V gene: TRBV20-1; CDR3 DNA: TGCAGTGCGAGACAGGGGCACGAGCAGTACTTC; CDR3 protein: CSARQGHEQYF
J gene: TRBJ1-4; D gene: .; CDR3 length: 15; clone size: .; V gene: TRBV5-5; CDR3 DNA: TGTGCCAGCAGCACCACAGGGAGCTCAGATGAAAAACTGTTTTTT; CDR3 protein: CASSTTGSSDEKLFF
J gene: TRBJ2-5; D gene: .; CDR3 length: 15; clone size: once; V gene: TRBV18; CDR3 DNA: TGTGCCAGCTCCCCGGGGGATAGCATCCAAGAGACCCAGTACTTC; CDR3 protein: CASSPGDSIQETQYF
J gene: TRBJ2-3; D gene: TRBD1; CDR3 length: 20; clone size: .; V gene: TRBV7-7; CDR3 DNA: TGTGCCAGCAGTCCAATGCCGGGACAGGGGGCTATCTCAGGCACAGATACGCAGTATTTT; CDR3 protein: CASSPMPGQGAISGTDTQYF
J gene: TRBJ2-1; D gene: TRBD2; CDR3 length: 15; clone size: .; V gene: TRBV18; CDR3 DNA: TGTGCCAGCTCACCACTCGCGGGAGTAAGTAATGAGCAGTTCTTC; CDR3 protein: CASSPLAGVSNEQFF
J gene: TRBJ1-1; D gene: .; CDR3 length: 15; clone size: few; V gene: TRBV10-1; CDR3 DNA: TGCGCCAGCAGTGACCCCGCAGGGGTTGACACTGAAGCTTTCTTT; CDR3 protein: CASSDPAGVDTEAFF